Presented here are 22 T cell receptor beta chains from one specimen sequenced in a study of T-cell reconstitution after alpha-beta-depleted transplantation in children. The authors prepared the TCRbeta library with unique molecular identifiers. One entry per CDR3 protein, called by TCRdb with MiXCR from the PCR reads. The repertoire holds 500,000 or so distinct CDR3 sequences, with more than 9.5% as singletons. The specimen comprised PBMCs, mostly from graft donor cells, sampled 180 days after TCRalphabeta/CD19-depleted stem cell transplant. All receptors come from a female patient aged 2-10 years who had a stem cell transplant for aplastic anemia, so the T cells may come from the graft donor.

This chain uses TRBV29-1 with TRBJ2-1; the match to TRBD2 covers 9 bases. CDR3 size: 14 residues. The V segment lost 7 bases and the J segment 4 bases; nucleotides outside the gene matches: 8. The germline gives CDR1 SQVTM, CDR2 ANQGSEA. The chain's CDR3 is CSGRGAGGYNEQFF. CDR3 DNA: TGCAGCGGCCGAGGGGCGGGAGGGTACAATGAGCAGTTCTTC.

This clonotype has at least ten counts. The chain is built from TRBV20-1 and TRBJ2-1, with D hard to call. Germline-derived CDR1 and CDR2 are DFQATT and SNEGSKA (reference sequence). The CDR3 has 15 amino acids. With 1 base removed from V and 4 bases from J, the gap between germline ends came to 14 bases. DNA for the CDR3: TGCAGTGCTAGAGTCCGACATGGGCTATACAATGAGCAGTTCTTC. It encodes CSARVRHGLYNEQFF.

This clonotype was detected many times. The J gene is TRBJ2-5, the V gene TRBV29-1; the D gene is possibly TRBD2 (7 bases). CDR1 is SQVTM, CDR2 ANQGSEA, per germline. CDR3 length: 15 residues. Trimming cost V 6 bases and J 5 bases, with 22 bases left between them. CDR3 sequence: CSVGGPPGLRETQYF. The CDR3 bases are TGCAGCGTGGGGGGGCCCCCGGGACTCCGGGAGACCCAGTACTTC.

In its sample, this clonotype was seen many times. The V and J genes are TRBV12-3 or TRBV12-4 and TRBJ2-6; D ambiguous. Between the trimmed V and J ends, which lost 6 bases and 4 bases, there was a span of 7 bases. CDR3 length: 13 amino acids. CDR3 protein: CASSPAGANVLTF. The CDR3 nucleotides read TGTGCCAGCAGCCCTGCGGGGGCCAACGTCCTGACTTTC.

The chain joins TRBV28 to TRBJ1-2; tentative D call: TRBD1 (5 bases). The V end lost 6 bases, the J end lost 7 bases, and 15 bases lay between the germline ends. This CDR3 is 13 amino acids long. The germline CDR1 and CDR2 sequences are MDHEN and SYDVKM. The DNA of the CDR3 is TGTGCCAGCAGGCCTCCGGGACGGAGTGGCTACACCTTC. Translating gives CASRPPGRSGYTF.

V usage is TRBV9 and J usage is TRBJ2-3, with 12 bases lining up with TRBD1. V dropped 3 bases and J dropped 3; count of bases not matched to a gene: 8. The germline gives CDR1 SGDLS, CDR2 YYNGEE. The CDR3 is 17 residues long. In DNA, the CDR3 is TGTGCCAGCAGCGCTCACCGGGACAGGGGGCAAACAGATACGCAGTATTTT. This translates into CASSAHRDRGQTDTQYF.

On this clonotype: Being one base from a much bigger clone, this may be a read error. The chain employs TRBV18 and TRBJ2-1, with TRBD2 matching 9 bases. The CDR3 is 17 residues long. V dropped 2 bases and J dropped 5; count of bases not matched to a gene: 10. Germline CDR1 is KGHSH and CDR2 is LQKENI. The CDR3 region has the DNA TGTGCCAGCTCACCAAAGGCGGGAGGGGGGGACCACAATGAGCAGTTCTTC. This encodes CASSPKAGGGDHNEQFF.

The gene calls are TRBV28 and TRBJ1-1; no clear D gene. The CDR3 loop spans 13 amino acids. Looked up from germline, CDR1 is MDHEN and CDR2 is SYDVKM. The V end was cut by 6 bases, the J end by 1 base, with 9 bases between. This CDR3 reads CASRTTKNTEAFF. The CDR3 DNA is TGTGCCAGCAGGACGACAAAGAACACTGAAGCTTTCTTT. Using reference TRBV28 and TRBJ1-1 for the parts outside the CDR3, the full variable domain is DVKVTQSSRYLVKRTGEKVFLECVQDMDHENMFWYRQDPGLGLRLIYFSYDVKMKEKGDIPEGYSVSREKKERFSLILESASTNQTSMYLCASRTTKNTEAFFGQGTRLTVV.

The sample holds many counts of this clonotype. The CDR3 here is CASSSPGLDTQYF. As DNA, the CDR3 is TGTGCCAGCAGTTCCCCGGGACTAGATACGCAGTATTTT. The chain carries TRBV12-3 or TRBV12-4 and TRBJ2-3; perhaps TRBD2 as D (6 bases). The CDR3 runs 13 residues. V was cut by 4 bases and J by 5 bases, with 10 bases left in between.

The chain joins TRBV6-2 or TRBV6-3 to TRBJ1-5, with 8 bases identical to TRBD1. V lost 5 bases to trimming and J lost 4 bases; unmatched junction nucleotides: 10. The CDR3 contains 16 residues. Germline loops: CDR1 MNHEY, CDR2 SVGEGT. The CDR3 DNA is TGTGCCAGCAGTCCCTCCGGGGACAGGCGAAATCAGCCCCAGCATTTT. Its protein is CASSPSGDRRNQPQHF.

This clonotype occurred many times. The gene calls are TRBV20-1 and TRBJ2-1; D is undetermined. V was trimmed by 4 bases and J by 9 bases, leaving 16 bases between them. This CDR3 has 13 amino acids. Germline V lookup: CDR1 DFQATT, CDR2 SNEGSKA (reference sequence). The CDR3 spells CSAIGPGKSEQFF. CDR3 sequence (DNA): TGCAGTGCTATAGGACCAGGAAAAAGTGAGCAGTTCTTC.

This clonotype was found a few times. The chain couples TRBV20-1 to TRBJ2-1; 9 positions agree with TRBD2. Germline loops: CDR1 DFQATT, CDR2 SNEGSKA (reference sequence). The CDR3 is 17 residues long. J lost 6 bases, V lost 0 bases, and 12 bases had no gene match. DNA for the CDR3: TGCAGTGCTAGAGATTACCTTTCACTAGCGGGCACCAATGAGCAGTTCTTC. Protein sequence: CSARDYLSLAGTNEQFF.

Only a few counts were recorded for this clonotype. The chain joins TRBV4-3 to TRBJ1-4; D remains unclear. Germline V lookup: CDR1 LGHNA, CDR2 YSLEER. The V end was cut by 0 bases, the J end by 7 bases, with 15 bases between. The CDR3 is made up of 16 amino acids. The CDR3 coding sequence is TGCGCCAGCAGCCAAGATCTATGGAGAGAAGTTGAAAAACTGTTTTTT. Translating it yields CASSQDLWREVEKLFF.

This clonotype was seen more than once but under ten times. This chain links TRBV15 with TRBJ2-5; D uncertain. The germline V gene has CDR1 LNHNV and CDR2 YYDKDF (reference sequence). Trimming cost V 1 base and J 0 bases, with 9 bases left between them. The CDR3 extends over 15 amino acids. The CDR3 nucleotides are TGTGCCACCAGCAGAGTACTGGGGTACCAAGAGACCCAGTACTTC. Its protein product is CATSRVLGYQETQYF.

The V gene is TRBV6-5, the J gene TRBJ2-6, with 11 bases matching TRBD2. V lost 2 bases and J lost 3; bases outside the gene matches: 6. The CDR3 is made up of 18 amino acids. Germline CDR1 reads MNHEY; CDR2 reads SVGAGI. The CDR3 sequence: CASSYISGRAFGANVLTF. CDR3 coding DNA: TGTGCCAGCAGTTACATTAGCGGGAGGGCCTTTGGGGCCAACGTCCTGACTTTC.

This rearrangement joins TRBV5-4 to TRBJ2-3, with a possible D match to TRBD2 (5 bases). The CDR3 is 17 residues long. V was trimmed by 0 bases and J by 3 bases, leaving 17 bases between them. Looked up from germline, CDR1 is SGHNT and CDR2 is YYREEE (reference sequence). The CDR3 bases are TGTGCCAGCAGCTTGGGTCCGTTTGGTAGCGATACAGATACGCAGTATTTT. This translates into CASSLGPFGSDTDTQYF.

The chain employs TRBV25-1 and TRBJ1-1, with 7 bases lining up with TRBD1. With 2 bases clipped from V and 0 bases from J, the junction kept 3 bases outside the gene matches. There are 15 residues in the CDR3. Germline CDR1 reads MGHDK; CDR2 reads SYGVNS. The CDR3 DNA reads as TGTGCCAGCAGTGAACTGGGACAGCTGAACACTGAAGCTTTCTTT. This sequence encodes CASSELGQLNTEAFF.

This clonotype was counted only a few times. The rearrangement uses TRBV20-1 and TRBJ1-5; unclear D gene. Germline assignment: CDR1 DFQATT and CDR2 SNEGSKA (reference sequence). This CDR3 comprises 13 residues. The V end was cut by 1 base, the J end by 0 bases, with 4 bases between. CDR3: CSARGGSNQPQHF. The CDR3 coding sequence is TGCAGTGCTAGAGGGGGTAGCAATCAGCCCCAGCATTTT.

This clonotype was observed a few times. The rearrangement links TRBV12-3 or TRBV12-4 to TRBJ1-6; D is possibly TRBD1 (5 bases). Trimming removed 2 bases at V and 0 bases at J, with 8 bases between. The CDR3 spans 16 residues. The CDR3 sequence is CASSLYRSSYNSPLHF. DNA of the CDR3: TGTGCCAGCAGTTTATACAGGAGCTCCTATAATTCACCCCTCCACTTT.

The rearrangement uses TRBV20-1 and TRBJ2-1, with 7 bases that match TRBD2. This CDR3 region has 16 residues. Per the germline V gene, CDR1 is DFQATT and CDR2 is SNEGSKA (reference sequence). Trimming took 0 bases from V and 10 from J; bases not matched to a gene: 15. DNA for the CDR3: TGCAGTGCTAGAGAGTCGAGCGGGATGACCCCCAGGGAGCAGTTCTTC. Its translation is CSARESSGMTPREQFF.

CDR3 sequence: CASSHPRQGSGYTF. DNA of the CDR3: TGTGCCAGCAGCCACCCTAGACAGGGGTCTGGCTACACCTTC. The chain has TRBV28 and TRBJ1-2, with 8 bases identical to TRBD1. The CDR3 has 14 residues. The V and J ends lost 6 bases and 7 bases, in that order; junction bases with no gene match: 10. In germline, CDR1 is MDHEN, CDR2 SYDVKM.

This clonotype has only a few counts. This sequence joins TRBV6-5 and TRBJ2-3; D tentatively fits TRBD1 or TRBD2 (6 bases each). The CDR3 covers 18 residues. Germline CDR1 and CDR2: MNHEY and SVGAGI. Between the trimmed V and J ends, which lost 2 bases and 1 base, there was a span of 19 bases. The CDR3 DNA is TGTGCCAGCAGTTACGGCCTACCGTACAGGGAGGGCACAGATACGCAGTATTTT. This sequence encodes CASSYGLPYREGTDTQYF.